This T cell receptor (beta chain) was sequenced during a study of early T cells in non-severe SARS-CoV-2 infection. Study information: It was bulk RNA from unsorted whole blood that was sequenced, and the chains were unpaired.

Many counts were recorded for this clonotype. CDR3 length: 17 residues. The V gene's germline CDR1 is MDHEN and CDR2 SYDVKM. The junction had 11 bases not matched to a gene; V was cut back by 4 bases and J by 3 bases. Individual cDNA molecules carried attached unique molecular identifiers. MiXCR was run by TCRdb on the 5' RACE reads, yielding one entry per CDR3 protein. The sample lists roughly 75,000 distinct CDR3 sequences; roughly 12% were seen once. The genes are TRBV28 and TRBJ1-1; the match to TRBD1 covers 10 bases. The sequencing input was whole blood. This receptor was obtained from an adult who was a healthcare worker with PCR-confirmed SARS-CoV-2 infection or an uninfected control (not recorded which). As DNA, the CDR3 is TGTGCCAGCAGTTCGGACAGGGGGGTAGTCGCGCACACTGAAGCTTTCTTT. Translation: CASSSDRGVVAHTEAFF.